What follows are 13 T cell receptor beta chains derived from one specimen sequenced in a study of CXCR3-negative and CXCR3-positive naive CD8 T cells (dated by TCRdb to the late 2010s). Sequenced on a NextSeq 550. The Human TCR Profiling Kit (MiLaboratory) was used to make UMI-labeled 5' RACE TRB cDNA libraries. TCRdb reanalyzed the reads, keeping one entry per CDR3 protein sequence and omitting DNA. The table held for this sample gives around 90,000 distinct CDR3 sequences. Of the sample, around 0.99% falls within the top ten clones. The specimen sequenced was naive CXCR3- CD8+ T cells from blood. The cell subset or site label corresponds to: CD45RO-CCR7+CD27+CD95- naive CD8+ T cells lacking CXCR3 (TNR3-). These receptors came from a human donor in good health. Some clones in this sample may be carry-over from other donors' samples.

The chain has TRBV19 and TRBJ2-5; the D call from TCRdb, TRBD1, cannot be confirmed without DNA. The V gene's germline CDR1 is LNHDA and CDR2 SQIVND (reference sequence). This CDR3 region has 15 residues. The CDR3 protein is CASSFSGDHQETQYF.

The V gene is TRBV3-2, the J gene TRBJ2-1. TRBV3-2 is marked as a pseudogene. The CDR3 length is 14 residues. CDR3 residues: CASSQNASYNEQFF.

The chain couples TRBV29-1 to TRBJ1-2; the D call from TCRdb, TRBD1, cannot be confirmed without DNA. CDR3 length: 15 amino acids. The germline gives CDR1 SQVTM, CDR2 ANQGSEA. This CDR3 is CSALRTVDTNYGYTF.

The chain combines TRBV20-1 with TRBJ1-1. CDR3 length equals 14 residues. Germline loops: CDR1 DFQATT, CDR2 SNEGSKA (reference sequence). The CDR3 region is CSARDSWGGTEAFF.

The chain uses TRBV5-4 and TRBJ1-1; TCRdb designates TRBD1, a call that cannot be tested without DNA. CDR3 length: 14 residues. The germline gives CDR1 SGHNT, CDR2 YYREEE (reference sequence). CDR3 loop: CASSSLDRGREAFF.

The rearrangement links TRBV20-1 to TRBJ2-3; TCRdb designates TRBD2, a call that cannot be tested without DNA. There are 14 residues in the CDR3. CDR1 and CDR2 from the germline V gene are DFQATT and SNEGSKA (reference sequence). The CDR3 is CSATDSRSTDTQYF.

The chain is built from TRBV7-6 and TRBJ1-2. This CDR3 is 14 amino acids long. Germline loops: CDR1 SGHVS, CDR2 FNYEAQ. The CDR3 is CASSAAGAVYGYTF.

Frequency places this clonotype as medium-sized. The chain has TRBV6-1 and TRBJ2-1; TCRdb's D call of TRBD2 is untestable without DNA. The germline V gene encodes CDR1 MNHNS and CDR2 SASEGT. CDR3 length equals 16 residues. The CDR3 reads CASTVGLAEFYNEQFF.

The chain joins TRBV6-5 to TRBJ2-7. The CDR3 length is 12 residues. Germline assignment: CDR1 MNHEY and CDR2 SVGAGI. CDR3 amino acids: CASSSSSHEQYF.

The chain has TRBV7-8 and TRBJ1-3. The CDR3 runs to 11 residues. Germline-derived CDR1 and CDR2 are SGHVS and FQNEAQ. This CDR3 reads CASSPGDTIYF.

The chain recombines TRBV9 with TRBJ2-2. This CDR3 contains 12 residues. Looked up from germline, CDR1 is SGDLS and CDR2 is YYNGEE. CDR3 region: CASSVISGELFF.

The chain joins TRBV20-1 to TRBJ1-1; the TCRdb call, TRBD1, lacks DNA for checking. The CDR3 runs to 16 residues. CDR1 and CDR2 from the germline V gene are DFQATT and SNEGSKA (reference sequence). This CDR3 is CSARGGRGLADTEASF.

The J gene is TRBJ1-1, the V gene TRBV20-1. Germline V lookup: CDR1 DFQATT, CDR2 SNEGSKA (reference sequence). The CDR3 sequence is 12 residues long. This chain's CDR3 is CSARESAAEAFF.